The present TCR beta chain was sequenced within a study of blood T cell repertoires in COVID-19. Study details: COVID-19 samples from acute and convalescent phases originated in the United States, Italy and Spain. T cells, B-cell-depleted T cells, or PBMCs supplied cDNA or gDNA.

Original handling: Amplification with reference gene primers provided the estimates of nucleated cell counts. Produced via immunoSEQ multiplex PCR; TCRdb's table is partial and in-frame only. V and J calls and clone size are given by that table; D and trimming were obtained from the DNA. Here the sample spans 14,000 or so clones, 83% being singletons. CDR3 size: 16 residues. V was clipped by 0 bases and J by 4 bases, with 13 bases between them. Germline-derived CDR1 and CDR2 are ENHRY and SYGVKD. This receptor was identified in a woman aged 55-69 years with acute or convalescent COVID-19. The sample consisted of peripheral blood. The chain uses TRBV10-3 and TRBJ1-5; D call uncertain. CDR3: CAISESTGKGNQPQHF. Here the CDR3 DNA reads TGTGCCATCAGTGAGTCTACGGGAAAAGGGAATCAGCCCCAGCATTTT.